Listed here are 27 T cell receptor beta chains from one sample, sequenced in a study of blood T cell repertoires in COVID-19. TCRdb keeps only in-frame clones here, not all; method: immunoSEQ multiplex PCR. In the table there are a few hundred thousand clones, roughly 86% of which are singletons. Sequences were obtained from peripheral blood. These receptors originate from a woman aged 30 to 39 with COVID-19, enrolled during active disease.

This chain uses TRBV9 with TRBJ1-1; D possibly corresponds to TRBD1 (5 bases). This CDR3 is built from 15 residues. CDR1 SGDLS and CDR2 YYNGEE come from the germline V gene. V was shortened by 7 bases and J by 0 bases, with 16 bases between the two germline ends. The CDR3 spells CASGAGGNMNTEAFF. CDR3 in DNA: TGTGCCAGCGGTGCGGGGGGGAATATGAACACTGAAGCTTTCTTT.

This clone showed up just a few times. V and J are TRBV16 and TRBJ1-2; 7 bases line up with TRBD1. Germline-derived CDR1 and CDR2 are KGHSY and FQNENV. The CDR3 spans 14 residues. The V and J ends lost 0 bases and 13 bases, in that order; junction bases with no gene match: 11. This CDR3 is CASSQSSGQVGGTF. The CDR3 DNA is TGTGCCAGCAGCCAATCGTCCGGACAGGTGGGGGGCACCTTC.

This chain links TRBV4-1 with TRBJ1-5, with D tentatively TRBD1 (6 bases). The CDR3 contains 14 residues. Trimming shortened V by 4 bases and J by 5 bases, and 12 bases separated the two germline ends. The germline CDR1 and CDR2 sequences are MGHRA and YSYEKL. The CDR3 region is CASSLRDTYQPQHF. CDR3 bases: TGCGCCAGCAGCCTCCGGGACACCTATCAGCCCCAGCATTTT.

This chain joins TRBV5-1 and TRBJ2-2; the match to TRBD2 covers 7 bases. The V gene end was trimmed by 4 bases and the J gene end by 4 bases; junction bases not matched to a gene: 7. The germline V gene has CDR1 SGHRS and CDR2 YFSETQ. This CDR3 region has 15 residues. The CDR3 protein is CASSPSGPSTGELFF. The CDR3 nucleotides are TGCGCCAGCAGCCCTAGCGGCCCTAGCACCGGGGAGCTGTTTTTT.

The chain carries TRBV28 and TRBJ2-7; D may be TRBD1 (6 bases). The ends were cut back, 3 bases at V and 0 bases at J, with 6 bases in the middle. This CDR3 comprises 13 residues. Germline assignment: CDR1 MDHEN and CDR2 SYDVKM. DNA of the CDR3: TGTGCCAGCAGTTTGGGACACTCCTACGAGCAGTACTTC. This codes for CASSLGHSYEQYF.

The chain has TRBV28 and TRBJ1-4; D may be TRBD1 (5 bases). This CDR3 is built from 13 residues. Germline CDR1 reads MDHEN; CDR2 reads SYDVKM. V dropped 2 bases and J dropped 8 bases, with 9 bases sitting between them. The CDR3 reads CASSLRGEEKLFF. The CDR3 region has the DNA TGTGCCAGCAGTTTACGGGGGGAGGAAAAACTGTTTTTT.

This clone was seen just once. The chain couples TRBV30 to TRBJ1-1, with D unclear. The length of the CDR3 is 12 residues. Germline V gene data show CDR1 as GTSNPN and CDR2 as SVGIG (reference sequence). V dropped 3 bases and J dropped 0 bases, with 5 bases sitting between them. The CDR3 region is CAWRQMNTEAFF. CDR3 DNA: TGTGCCTGGAGACAGATGAACACTGAAGCTTTCTTT. Looking up the rest from reference TRBV30 and TRBJ1-1 gives the full variable domain: SQTIHQWPATLVQPVGSPLSLECTVEGTSNPNLYWYRQAAGRGLQLLFYSVGIGQISSEVPQNLSASRPQDRQFILSSKKLLLSDSGFYLCAWRQMNTEAFFGQGTRLTVV.

This chain joins TRBV4-1 and TRBJ2-7; the D is unclear. The CDR3 is made up of 14 amino acids. Germline CDR1 MGHRA, CDR2 YSYEKL. Trimming stripped 1 base from V and 7 bases from J, with 14 bases between. The CDR3 here is CASSQGNFPREQYF. Written as DNA, the CDR3 is TGCGCCAGCAGCCAAGGAAACTTCCCGAGGGAGCAGTACTTC.

The rearrangement joins TRBV2 to TRBJ1-3; 9 nucleotides agree with TRBD1. The CDR3 consists of 15 residues. Germline loops: CDR1 SNHLY, CDR2 FYNNEI. The junction had 7 bases not matched to a gene; V was cut back by 6 bases and J by 4 bases. CDR3 DNA sequence: TGTGCCAGCAGCCCGACAGGGGGAGAAGGAAACACCATATATTTT. It codes for CASSPTGGEGNTIYF.

V and J are TRBV19 and TRBJ1-2; tentatively, D is TRBD1 (5 bases). The CDR3 runs to 16 residues. Trimming removed 3 bases from V and 3 bases from J, with 17 bases in between. Germline V gene lookup returns CDR1 LNHDA and CDR2 SQIVND (reference sequence). The CDR3 loop reads CASSMGSLLGDYGYTF. The CDR3 coding sequence is TGTGCCAGTAGTATGGGCAGTCTCCTAGGGGACTATGGCTACACCTTC. The full variable domain, in which reference TRBV19 and TRBJ1-2 provide the parts outside the CDR3, is DGGITQSPKYLFRKEGQNVTLSCEQNLNHDAMYWYRQDPGQGLRLIYYSQIVNDFQKGDIAEGYSVSREKKESFPLTVTSAQKNPTAFYLCASSMGSLLGDYGYTFGSGTRLTVV.

This clone appeared a few times. The rearrangement links TRBV10-3 to TRBJ1-4; the D gene is possibly TRBD1 (6 bases). CDR1 is ENHRY, CDR2 SYGVKD, per germline. Between the trimmed V and J ends, which lost 10 bases and 2 bases, there was a span of 14 bases. This CDR3 has 14 residues. The CDR3 region is CATSQGSTNEKLFF. DNA for the CDR3: TGTGCCACCTCGCAGGGGAGTACTAATGAAAAACTGTTTTTT.

This chain uses TRBV4-2 with TRBJ2-5; TRBD2 matches at 11 bases. J lost 2 bases, V lost 1 base, and 6 bases had no gene match. The CDR3 extends over 17 amino acids. In germline, CDR1 is LGHNA, CDR2 YNFKEQ. CDR3 coding DNA: TGTGCCAGCAGCCAAGCAGGACTAGCGGGCTTACAAGAGACCCAGTACTTC. As protein: CASSQAGLAGLQETQYF.

The V gene is TRBV4-3, the J gene TRBJ2-7; D is perhaps TRBD1 (6 bases). V lost 0 bases to trimming and J lost 2 bases, with 8 bases between them. The CDR3 extends over 14 amino acids. Germline V gene sequence: CDR1 LGHNA, CDR2 YSLEER. The CDR3 sequence: CASSQEQGTYEQYF. The CDR3 DNA is TGCGCCAGCAGCCAAGAGCAGGGGACCTACGAGCAGTACTTC.

The chain employs TRBV7-2 and TRBJ2-5, with 10 nucleotides matching TRBD2. The CDR3 consists of 16 residues. The ends lost 1 base at V and 0 bases at J; junction bases unmatched: 2. Germline assignment: CDR1 SGHTA and CDR2 FQGNSA. This CDR3 reads CASSLVTSGNQETQYF. As DNA, the CDR3 is TGTGCCAGCAGCTTAGTAACTAGCGGGAACCAAGAGACCCAGTACTTC.

This clone was counted a single time. CDR3 DNA: TGTGCCAGCAGTCCGCTACAGGGGGTGTCAGAGACCCAGTACTTC. Protein: CASSPLQGVSETQYF. The V call is TRBV6-2 or TRBV6-3, the J call TRBJ2-5, with 8 nucleotides matching TRBD1. Germline CDR1 is MNHEY and CDR2 is SVGEGT. Germline trimming cut 5 bases from V and 4 bases from J; bases unmatched to any gene: 9. The CDR3 covers 15 residues.

The chain is built from TRBV28 and TRBJ2-1; a weak D match, TRBD1 (7 bases). V lost 4 bases and J 6 bases, leaving 13 bases between the germline ends. The germline CDR1 and CDR2 sequences are MDHEN and SYDVKM. CDR3 size: 14 residues. The CDR3 region is CASSSNRGGNEQFF. CDR3 in DNA: TGTGCCAGCAGTTCGAACAGGGGAGGCAATGAGCAGTTCTTC. The entire variable domain, with the rest obtained from reference TRBV28 and TRBJ2-1, is as follows: DVKVTQSSRYLVKRTGEKVFLECVQDMDHENMFWYRQDPGLGLRLIYFSYDVKMKEKGDIPEGYSVSREKKERFSLILESASTNQTSMYLCASSSNRGGNEQFFGPGTRLTVL.

The chain has TRBV5-1 and TRBJ2-7; 11 nucleotides line up with TRBD1. In germline, CDR1 is SGHRS, CDR2 YFSETQ. V gave up 2 bases and J gave up 6 bases; unmatched junction bases: 4. The CDR3 covers 14 residues. CDR3 nucleotides: TGCGCCAGCAGCTTTTCCGGGACAGGGGGCGAGCAGTACTTC. Protein sequence: CASSFSGTGGEQYF.

The J gene is TRBJ1-3, the V gene TRBV27, with 9 bases fitting TRBD1. The CDR3 length is 15 residues. Germline CDR1 is MNHEY and CDR2 is SMNVEV (reference sequence). Losses at the gene ends were 3 bases for V and 0 bases for J; bases not matched to a gene: 0. The CDR3 region is CASSLDRGSGNTIYF. CDR3 nucleotide sequence: TGTGCCAGCAGTTTGGACAGGGGCTCTGGAAACACCATATATTTT.

The count of this clone is one. The chain uses TRBV7-2 and TRBJ2-7; TRBD2 aligns across 12 bases. The CDR3 is 15 residues long. Germline CDR1 SGHTA, CDR2 FQGNSA. V trimming: 4 bases; J trimming: 4 bases; junction bases outside the gene matches: 5. DNA for the CDR3: TGTGCCAGCAGCTCCACTAGCGGGGGGTTATACGAGCAGTACTTC. Translated: CASSSTSGGLYEQYF. Drawing the rest from reference TRBV7-2 and TRBJ2-7, the complete variable domain is GAGVSQSPSNKVTEKGKDVELRCDPISGHTALYWYRQSLGQGLEFLIYFQGNSAPDKSGLPSDRFSAERTGGSVSTLTIQRTQQEDSAVYLCASSSTSGGLYEQYFGPGTRLTVT.

The chain recombines TRBV5-1 with TRBJ2-2; a weak D match, TRBD1 (6 bases). With 0 bases removed from V and 5 bases from J, the gap between germline ends came to 14 bases. CDR1 is SGHRS and CDR2 is YFSETQ in the germline V gene. This CDR3 is built from 16 residues. CDR3 loop: CASSLEGVRRTGELFF. The DNA of the CDR3 is TGCGCCAGCAGCTTGGAGGGGGTGAGAAGGACCGGGGAGCTGTTTTTT.

The chain recombines TRBV30 with TRBJ2-7, with a weak D call TRBD2 (6 bases). Trimming took off 0 bases at V and 6 bases at J, with 12 bases between the two ends. The CDR3 has 13 residues. In germline, CDR1 is GTSNPN, CDR2 SVGIG (reference sequence). CDR3 sequence (DNA): TGTGCCTGGAGTGTACTTGGAGGGACCGAGCAGTACTTC. Encoded protein: CAWSVLGGTEQYF.

CDR3 bases: TGTGCCAGCAGCCAATCGGTAGGACAGCGAATTACTAACTATGGCTACACCTTC. Its translation is CASSQSVGQRITNYGYTF. The V call is TRBV16, the J call TRBJ1-2; maybe TRBD1 (6 bases). The CDR3 is made up of 18 amino acids. V lost 0 bases and J lost 0, with 17 bases in between. The germline CDR1 and CDR2 sequences are KGHSY and FQNENV. Drawing the rest from reference TRBV16 and TRBJ1-2, the complete variable domain is GEEVAQTPKHLVRGEGQKAKLYCAPIKGHSYVFWYQQVLKNEFKFLISFQNENVFDETGMPKERFSAKCLPNSPCSLEIQATKLEDSAVYFCASSQSVGQRITNYGYTFGSGTRLTVV.

The chain has TRBV28 and TRBJ1-5, with TRBD1 as a possible D gene (5 bases). Trimming removed 6 bases at V and 6 bases at J, with 18 bases between. Germline V CDR1 and CDR2: MDHEN, SYDVKM. This CDR3 comprises 15 residues. The CDR3 DNA is TGTGCCAGCAGCCCAGGCAGGGCGGCCGGTCAGCCCCAGCATTTT. Translation: CASSPGRAAGQPQHF.

The V and J genes are TRBV28 and TRBJ1-1; 7 bases fit TRBD1. Per the germline V gene, CDR1 is MDHEN and CDR2 is SYDVKM. The CDR3 runs to 15 residues. V dropped 1 base and J dropped 7; count of bases not matched to a gene: 9. The CDR3 is CASSLSAEGAGEAFF. The CDR3 DNA is TGTGCCAGCAGTTTATCCGCCGAGGGGGCCGGTGAAGCTTTCTTT.

The gene calls are TRBV11-2 and TRBJ2-1; D uncertain. V was cut by 1 base and J by 0 bases, with 13 bases left in between. The CDR3 is made up of 17 amino acids. Germline CDR1 SGHAT, CDR2 FQNNGV. The CDR3 DNA sequence: TGTGCCAGCAGCTTAGGACGGTCGGGTCCCTCCTACAATGAGCAGTTCTTC. Protein sequence: CASSLGRSGPSYNEQFF.

V gene TRBV10-1 combines with J gene TRBJ2-1, with D possibly TRBD1 on 7 matching bases. Trimming stripped 6 bases from V and 4 bases from J, with 22 bases between. Germline values: CDR1 WNHNN, CDR2 SYGVQD (reference sequence). The CDR3 sequence is 17 residues long. CDR3 region: CASRFRQGQGGYNEQFF. Written as DNA, the CDR3 is TGCGCCAGCAGATTTAGACAGGGTCAAGGGGGGTACAATGAGCAGTTCTTC.

This clone was picked up many times. V usage is TRBV4-3 and J usage is TRBJ2-1; D might be TRBD2 (5 bases). Trimming took 1 base from V and 4 from J, leaving 8 bases between them. CDR3 size: 14 residues. Germline V gene lookup returns CDR1 LGHNA and CDR2 YSLEER. The CDR3 nucleotides are TGCGCCAGCAGCCAAGTACGGGGATACAATGAGCAGTTCTTC. Translation: CASSQVRGYNEQFF.